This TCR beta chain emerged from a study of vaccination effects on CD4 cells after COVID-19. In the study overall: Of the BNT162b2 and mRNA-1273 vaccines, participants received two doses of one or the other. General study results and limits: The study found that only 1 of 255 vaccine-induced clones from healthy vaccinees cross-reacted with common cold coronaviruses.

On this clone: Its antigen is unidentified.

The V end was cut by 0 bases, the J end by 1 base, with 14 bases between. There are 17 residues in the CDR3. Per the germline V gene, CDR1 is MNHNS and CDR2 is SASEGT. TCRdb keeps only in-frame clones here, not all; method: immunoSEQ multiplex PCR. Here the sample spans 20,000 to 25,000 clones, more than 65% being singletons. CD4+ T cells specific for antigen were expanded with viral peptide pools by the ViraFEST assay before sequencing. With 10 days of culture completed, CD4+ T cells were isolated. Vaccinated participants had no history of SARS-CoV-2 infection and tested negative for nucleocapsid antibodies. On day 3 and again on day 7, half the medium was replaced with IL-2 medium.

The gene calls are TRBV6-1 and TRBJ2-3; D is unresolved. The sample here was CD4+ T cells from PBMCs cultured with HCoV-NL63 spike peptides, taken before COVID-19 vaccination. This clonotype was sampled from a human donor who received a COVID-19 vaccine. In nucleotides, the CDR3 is TGTGCCAGCAGTGAAGCCTTAGGGCTAGGCGGCACAGATACGCAGTATTTT. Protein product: CASSEALGLGGTDTQYF.